This paragraph reports one T cell receptor (beta chain). The data belong to a study of blood T cell repertoires in COVID-19. The CDR3 spans 13 residues. V was clipped by 5 bases and J by 7 bases, with 11 bases between them. Produced via immunoSEQ multiplex PCR; TCRdb's table is partial and in-frame only. The repertoire consists of 57,000 or so clones, with 65% to 85% occurring once and the leading ten covering approximately 20%. The receptor's source is a woman over 75 with active or convalescent COVID-19. The rearrangement uses TRBV12-3 or TRBV12-4 and TRBJ1-4; possibly TRBD1 for D (6 bases). The sequenced material came from peripheral blood. CDR3 in amino acids: CASSHRASEKLFF. CDR3 coding DNA: TGTGCCAGCAGTCACAGGGCTAGTGAAAAACTGTTTTTT.